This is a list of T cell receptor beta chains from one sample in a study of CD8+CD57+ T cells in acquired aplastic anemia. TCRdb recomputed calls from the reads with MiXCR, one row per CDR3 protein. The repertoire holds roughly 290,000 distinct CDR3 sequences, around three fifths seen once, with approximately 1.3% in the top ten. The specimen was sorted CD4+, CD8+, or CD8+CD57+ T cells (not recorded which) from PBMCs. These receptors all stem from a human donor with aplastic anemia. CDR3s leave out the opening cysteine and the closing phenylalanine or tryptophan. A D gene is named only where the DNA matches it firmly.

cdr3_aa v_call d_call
SGKIGTTGELF TRBV20-1 NA
AISPQMGQPNTEAF TRBV10-3 TRBD1
ASSQARQSNTEAF TRBV18 NA
ASSRVAAGANVLT TRBV13 NA
ANSESGGTGELF TRBV25-1 TRBD2
SARDPRLADFGETQY TRBV20-1 TRBD2
ASSFDAYEQY TRBV7-9 NA
AISDRTGGNNANYGYT TRBV10-3 TRBD1
ASSLEGYEAF TRBV5-1 NA
ASSSVSRGGDTIY TRBV6-5 NA
ASSTRSGNTIY TRBV12-3/TRBV12-4 NA
ATKGGNYGHT TRBV19 NA
ASSLLLAGASTDTQY TRBV7-9 TRBD2
SAPTSGEYEQY TRBV20-1 TRBD2
ASIGVDVYEQY TRBV19 NA
ASSPPDLSNQPQH TRBV5-6 NA
AISEGSGSTEAF TRBV10-3 NA
SAKRGNTDTQY TRBV20-1 NA
ASSRTSGGANTGELF TRBV2 TRBD2
ASSREAGGGGYEQY TRBV2 TRBD2
ASSVGGSGELF TRBV9 NA
ASSLGISGNQPQH TRBV12-3/TRBV12-4 NA
ASSLQAGETQY TRBV5-1 NA
ASTTGGRNYEQY TRBV2 TRBD1
ASSEDRSSYNEQF TRBV25-1 NA
ASSWMRAGGPRETQY TRBV11-2 TRBD2
ASSSDRVYDYT TRBV12-3/TRBV12-4 TRBD1
ASSLTGTGGLNSPLH TRBV5-1 TRBD1
AISKGLAGFQETQY TRBV10-3 TRBD2
AISQTGGRETQY TRBV10-3 TRBD1
ASSLNRDTPGTEAF TRBV7-9 NA
ASSSPRDLTEAF TRBV5-1 NA
SAPRDRATDTQY TRBV20-1 NA
SGRRTSGNNEQF TRBV20-1 TRBD2
ASRGQVSYNEQF TRBV12-3/TRBV12-4 TRBD1
ASSFRATGLSGSPLH TRBV12-3/TRBV12-4 NA
ASSIGGSQPQH TRBV7-8 NA
ATSRGVSGVGNTIY TRBV15 NA
SVERGGVNTEAF TRBV29-1 NA
ASSISGEEGQPQH TRBV19 NA
ASSEVGTSGRASSYNEQF TRBV10-1 TRBD2
ASSQGELF TRBV3-1 NA
ASSLLQGLGSPLH TRBV5-4 NA
ATSSLAIGRTGNTEAF TRBV15 TRBD1
ATSLRTGGWVNEQF TRBV15 TRBD1
ASSVRTGDDNQPQH TRBV2 TRBD1
ASSVGDGQPQH TRBV9 NA
SASLTGGNIQY TRBV20-1 NA
SARGPRVYEQY TRBV20-1 NA
SARPDSLSGNTIY TRBV20-1 NA
ATMTGANVLT TRBV10-3 NA
ASRRTGGKGYT TRBV5-1 TRBD1
ASSLVGGGAYEQY TRBV7-3 TRBD2
ASSLVLGAHTEAF TRBV7-9 NA
ASSTGDQETQY TRBV11-3 NA
ANSLVQGGGYEQY TRBV7-2 NA
ASSDRAGGAGEQY TRBV2 TRBD1
ASSFQPGAYGNTIY TRBV7-2 NA
ATSSGPSGGQETQY TRBV15 TRBD2